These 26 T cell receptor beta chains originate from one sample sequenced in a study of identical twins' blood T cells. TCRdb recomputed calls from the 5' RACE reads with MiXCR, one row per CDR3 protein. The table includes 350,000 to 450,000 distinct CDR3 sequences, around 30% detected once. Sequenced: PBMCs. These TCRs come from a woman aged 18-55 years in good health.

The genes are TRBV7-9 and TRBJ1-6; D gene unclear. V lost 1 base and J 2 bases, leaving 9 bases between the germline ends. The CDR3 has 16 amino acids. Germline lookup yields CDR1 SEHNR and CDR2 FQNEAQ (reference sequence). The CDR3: CASSLGRDAYNSPLHF. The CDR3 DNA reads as TGTGCCAGCAGCTTAGGAAGGGATGCCTATAATTCACCCCTCCACTTT.

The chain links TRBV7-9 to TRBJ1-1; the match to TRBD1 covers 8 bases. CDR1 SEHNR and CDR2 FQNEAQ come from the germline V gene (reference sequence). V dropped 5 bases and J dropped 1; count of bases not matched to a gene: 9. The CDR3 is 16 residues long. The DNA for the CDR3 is TGTGCCAGCAGCCTAAGACAGGGGCCAACGAACACTGAAGCTTTCTTT. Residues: CASSLRQGPTNTEAFF.

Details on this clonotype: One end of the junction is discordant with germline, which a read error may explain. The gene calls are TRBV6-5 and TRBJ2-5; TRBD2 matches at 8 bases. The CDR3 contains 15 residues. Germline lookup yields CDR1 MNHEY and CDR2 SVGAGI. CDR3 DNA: TGTACCAGCAGTTTTAGCGGGGAGTACCAAGAGACCCAGTACTTC. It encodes CTSSFSGEYQETQYF.

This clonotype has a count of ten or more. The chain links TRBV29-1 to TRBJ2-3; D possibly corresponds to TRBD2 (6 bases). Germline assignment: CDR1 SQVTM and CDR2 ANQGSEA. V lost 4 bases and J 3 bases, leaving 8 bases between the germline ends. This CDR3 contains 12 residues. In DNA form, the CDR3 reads TGCAGCGTTGTGAGCGGGACAGATACGCAGTATTTT. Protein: CSVVSGTDTQYF.

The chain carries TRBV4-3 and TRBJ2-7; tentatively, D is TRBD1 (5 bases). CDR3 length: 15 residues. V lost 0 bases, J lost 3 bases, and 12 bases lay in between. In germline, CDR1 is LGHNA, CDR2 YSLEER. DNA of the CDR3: TGCGCCAGCAGCCAAGATCTCTCAGGGTTCTACGAGCAGTACTTC. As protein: CASSQDLSGFYEQYF.

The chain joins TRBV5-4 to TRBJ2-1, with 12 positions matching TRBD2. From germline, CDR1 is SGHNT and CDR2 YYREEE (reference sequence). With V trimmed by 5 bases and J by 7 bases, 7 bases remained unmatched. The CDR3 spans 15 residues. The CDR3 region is CASRPTSGGLNEQFF. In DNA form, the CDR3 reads TGTGCCAGCAGGCCGACTAGCGGGGGACTTAATGAGCAGTTCTTC. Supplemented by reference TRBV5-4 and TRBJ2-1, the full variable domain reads ETGVTQSPTHLIKTRGQQVTLRCSSQSGHNTVSWYQQALGQGPQFIFQYYREEENGRGNFPPRFSGLQFPNYSSELNVNALELDDSALYLCASRPTSGGLNEQFFGPGTRLTVL.

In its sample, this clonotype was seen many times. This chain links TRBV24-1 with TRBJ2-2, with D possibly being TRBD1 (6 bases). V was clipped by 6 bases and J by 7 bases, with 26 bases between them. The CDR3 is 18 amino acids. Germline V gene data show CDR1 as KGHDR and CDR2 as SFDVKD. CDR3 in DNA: TGTGCCACCAGTCCACTAAACAGGGACGGGAATAGAGACGGGGAGCTGTTTTTT. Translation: CATSPLNRDGNRDGELFF.

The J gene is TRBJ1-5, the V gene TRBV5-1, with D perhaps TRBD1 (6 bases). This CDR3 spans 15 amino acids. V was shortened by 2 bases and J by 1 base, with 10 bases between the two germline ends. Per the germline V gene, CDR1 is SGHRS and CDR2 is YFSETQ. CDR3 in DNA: TGCGCCAGCAGCTTAGACGGACAGAGCAATCAGCCCCAGCATTTT. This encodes CASSLDGQSNQPQHF. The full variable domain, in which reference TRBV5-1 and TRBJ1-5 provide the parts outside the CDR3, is KAGVTQTPRYLIKTRGQQVTLSCSPISGHRSVSWYQQTPGQGLQFLFEYFSETQRNKGNFPGRFSGRQFSNSRSEMNVSTLELGDSALYLCASSLDGQSNQPQHFGDGTRLSIL.

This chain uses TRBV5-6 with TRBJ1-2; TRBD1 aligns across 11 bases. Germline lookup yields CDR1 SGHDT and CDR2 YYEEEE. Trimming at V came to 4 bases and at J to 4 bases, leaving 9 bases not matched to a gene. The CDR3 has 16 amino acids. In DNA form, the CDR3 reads TGTGCCAGCAGCGGAGAGAGGGACAGGGGGTTCTATGGCTACACCTTC. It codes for CASSGERDRGFYGYTF.

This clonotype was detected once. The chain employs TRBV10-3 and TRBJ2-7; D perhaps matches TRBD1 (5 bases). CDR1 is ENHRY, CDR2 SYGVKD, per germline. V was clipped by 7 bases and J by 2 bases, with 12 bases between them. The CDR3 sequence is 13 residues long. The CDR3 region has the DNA TGTGCCATCATGGGGCAGGAGACCTACGAGCAGTACTTC. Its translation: CAIMGQETYEQYF.

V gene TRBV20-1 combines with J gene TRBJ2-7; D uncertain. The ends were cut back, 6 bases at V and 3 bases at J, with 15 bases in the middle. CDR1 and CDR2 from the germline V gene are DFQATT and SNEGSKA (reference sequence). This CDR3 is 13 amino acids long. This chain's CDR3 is CSALDQFLYEQYF. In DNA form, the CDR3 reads TGCAGTGCCCTGGACCAGTTTCTCTACGAGCAGTACTTC.

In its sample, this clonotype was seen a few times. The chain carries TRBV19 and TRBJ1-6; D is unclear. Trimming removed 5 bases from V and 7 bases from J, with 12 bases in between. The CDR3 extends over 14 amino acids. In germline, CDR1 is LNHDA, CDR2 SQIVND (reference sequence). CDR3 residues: CASSPGLGNSPLHF. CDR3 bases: TGTGCCAGTAGTCCCGGACTGGGGAATTCACCCCTCCACTTT.

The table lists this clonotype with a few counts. Here the CDR3 DNA reads TGCAGCGCCGTAAGACAGTCCTATGGCTACACCTTC. This encodes CSAVRQSYGYTF. The rearrangement links TRBV29-1 to TRBJ1-2, with D tentatively TRBD1 (5 bases). Trimming took off 7 bases at V and 4 bases at J, with 13 bases between the two ends. This CDR3 contains 12 residues. Germline V lookup: CDR1 SQVTM, CDR2 ANQGSEA.

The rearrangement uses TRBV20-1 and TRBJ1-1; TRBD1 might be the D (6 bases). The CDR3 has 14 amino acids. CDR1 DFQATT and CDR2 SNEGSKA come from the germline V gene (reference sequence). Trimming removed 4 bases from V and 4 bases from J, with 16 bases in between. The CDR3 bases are TGCAGTGCTACCGGGACAAATACGGCCACTGAAGCTTTCTTT. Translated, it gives CSATGTNTATEAFF.

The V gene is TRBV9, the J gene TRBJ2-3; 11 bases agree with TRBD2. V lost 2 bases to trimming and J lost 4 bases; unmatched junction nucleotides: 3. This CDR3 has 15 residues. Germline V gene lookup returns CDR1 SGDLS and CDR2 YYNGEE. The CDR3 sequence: CASSVRLAGSDTQYF. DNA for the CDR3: TGTGCCAGCAGCGTTCGACTAGCGGGGTCAGATACGCAGTATTTT.

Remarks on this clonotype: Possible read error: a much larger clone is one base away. The CDR3 sequence is CASSSPWTGMNTGAFF. In nucleotides, the CDR3 is TGTGCCAGCAGCTCGCCGTGGACAGGCATGAACACTGGAGCTTTCTTT. The chain uses TRBV28 and TRBJ1-1; 7 nucleotides match TRBD1. Germline V gene lookup returns CDR1 MDHEN and CDR2 SYDVKM. The CDR3 has 16 amino acids.

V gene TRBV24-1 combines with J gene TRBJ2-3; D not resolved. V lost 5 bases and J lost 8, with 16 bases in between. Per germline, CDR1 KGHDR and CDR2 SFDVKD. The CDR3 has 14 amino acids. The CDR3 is CATSAGPSKGTQYF. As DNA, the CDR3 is TGTGCCACCAGTGCCGGCCCAAGTAAGGGTACGCAGTATTTT.

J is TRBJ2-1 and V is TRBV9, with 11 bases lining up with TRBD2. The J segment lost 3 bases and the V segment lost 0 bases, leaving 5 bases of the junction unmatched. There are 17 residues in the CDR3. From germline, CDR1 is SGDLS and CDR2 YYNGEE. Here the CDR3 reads CASSVGGGTSGYNEQFF. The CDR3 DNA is TGTGCCAGCAGCGTAGGAGGAGGGACTAGCGGCTACAATGAGCAGTTCTTC.

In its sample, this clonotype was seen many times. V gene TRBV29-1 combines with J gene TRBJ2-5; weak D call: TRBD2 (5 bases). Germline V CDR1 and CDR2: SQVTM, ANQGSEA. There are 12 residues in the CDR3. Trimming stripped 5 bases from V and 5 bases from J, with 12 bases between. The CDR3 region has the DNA TGCAGCGTTCCGCTTAGCGACGAGACCCAGTACTTC. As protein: CSVPLSDETQYF.

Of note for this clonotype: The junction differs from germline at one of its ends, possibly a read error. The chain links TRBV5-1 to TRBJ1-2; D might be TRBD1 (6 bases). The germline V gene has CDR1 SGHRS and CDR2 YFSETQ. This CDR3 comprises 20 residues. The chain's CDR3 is CASNLMSGASVFLVNYGYTF. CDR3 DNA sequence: TGCGCCAGCAACTTGATGTCGGGGGCAAGCGTTTTTCTAGTTAACTATGGCTACACCTTC. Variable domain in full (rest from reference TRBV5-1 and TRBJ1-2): KAGVTQTPRYLIKTRGQQVTLSCSPISGHRSVSWYQQTPGQGLQFLFEYFSETQRNKGNFPGRFSGRQFSNSRSEMNVSTLELGDSALYLCASNLMSGASVFLVNYGYTFGSGTRLTVV.

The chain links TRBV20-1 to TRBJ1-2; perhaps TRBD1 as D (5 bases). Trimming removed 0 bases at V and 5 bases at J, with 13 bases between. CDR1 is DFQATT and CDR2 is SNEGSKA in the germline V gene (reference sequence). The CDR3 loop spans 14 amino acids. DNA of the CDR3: TGCAGTGCTAGAGATCAACAGGCTGGGTATGGCTACACCTTC. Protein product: CSARDQQAGYGYTF.

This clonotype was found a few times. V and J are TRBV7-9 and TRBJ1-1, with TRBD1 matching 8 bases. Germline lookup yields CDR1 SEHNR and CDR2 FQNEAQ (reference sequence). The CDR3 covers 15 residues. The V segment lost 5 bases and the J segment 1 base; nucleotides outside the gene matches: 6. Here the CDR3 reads CASSTRDRSNTEAFF. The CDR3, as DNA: TGTGCCAGCAGCACCCGGGACAGGTCGAACACTGAAGCTTTCTTT. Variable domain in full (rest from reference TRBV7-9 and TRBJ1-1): DTGVSQNPRHKITKRGQNVTFRCDPISEHNRLYWYRQTLGQGPEFLTYFQNEAQLEKSRLLSDRFSAERPKGSFSTLEIQRTEQGDSAMYLCASSTRDRSNTEAFFGQGTRLTVV.

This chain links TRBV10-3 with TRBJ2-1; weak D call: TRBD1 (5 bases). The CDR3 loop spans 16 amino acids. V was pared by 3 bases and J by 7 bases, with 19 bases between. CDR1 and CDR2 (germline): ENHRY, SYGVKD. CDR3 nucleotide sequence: TGTGCCATCAGTGAAGGTAGTTTCGCAGGGTCGAATGAGCAGTTCTTC. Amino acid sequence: CAISEGSFAGSNEQFF.

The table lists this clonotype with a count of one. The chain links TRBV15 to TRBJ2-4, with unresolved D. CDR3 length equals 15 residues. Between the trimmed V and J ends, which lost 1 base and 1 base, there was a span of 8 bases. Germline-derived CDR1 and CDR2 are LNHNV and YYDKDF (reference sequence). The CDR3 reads CATSRGVSAKNIQYF. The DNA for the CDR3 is TGTGCCACCAGCAGAGGAGTGAGCGCCAAAAACATTCAGTACTTC.

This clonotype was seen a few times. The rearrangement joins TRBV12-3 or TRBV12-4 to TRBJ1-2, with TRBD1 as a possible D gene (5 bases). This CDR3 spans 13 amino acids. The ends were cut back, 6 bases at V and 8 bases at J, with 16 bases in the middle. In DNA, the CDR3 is TGTGCCAGCAGGACAGAAGACCGGGGGGGCTACACCTTC. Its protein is CASRTEDRGGYTF.

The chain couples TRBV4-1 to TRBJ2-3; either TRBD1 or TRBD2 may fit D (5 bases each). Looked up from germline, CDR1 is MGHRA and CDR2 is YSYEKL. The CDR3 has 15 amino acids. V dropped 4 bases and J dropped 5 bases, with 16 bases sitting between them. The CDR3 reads CASSPPGQRLDTQYF. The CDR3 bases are TGCGCCAGCAGCCCCCCGGGGCAGCGCTTAGATACGCAGTATTTT.